The source of this T cell receptor (beta chain) is a study of blood T cell repertoires in COVID-19. Study in general: Italy, Spain and the United States were the sources of the convalescent and acute COVID-19 samples. PBMCs, B-cell-depleted T cells, or T cells were the source of the cDNA or gDNA that made up the material.

Source study methods: By means of reference gene primer amplification, nucleated cell counts were estimated. TCRdb's copy holds only in-frame clones and misses some; the assay was immunoSEQ multiplex PCR. V and J calls and clone size follow that table, whereas D and trimming were derived from the DNA. The data show around 94,000 clones, with 75% to 90% seen just once and 1.5% to 2% held by the top ten. The source of this sequence is a man aged 80 or over with acute or convalescent COVID-19. What was sequenced was peripheral blood.

The CDR3 loop reads CASSAVQGYTEAFF. DNA of the CDR3: TGTGCCAGCAGTGCCGTACAGGGGTACACTGAAGCTTTCTTT. The rearrangement joins TRBV27 to TRBJ1-1, with 7 bases identical to TRBD1. Germline CDR1 reads MNHEY; CDR2 reads SMNVEV (reference sequence). V shed 5 bases and J 3 bases; nucleotides not matched to a gene: 6. The CDR3 runs to 14 residues.